One sample yielded the 18 T cell receptor beta chains listed below, sequenced in a study of shared clonotypes between healthy human individuals. Only in-frame clones appear in the TCRdb table, and some are missing; sequencing was by immunoSEQ multiplex PCR. The sample consists of 2,100,000 or so clones, around 95% of them appearing once. The sequenced sample was naive CD4+ T cells sorted from blood. Subset here: CD45RA+ positively selected. The receptors come from a man younger than 30 in good health.

Of note for this clone: Within the sample, other DNA sequences also encode this same CDR3. The chain carries TRBV6-1 and TRBJ2-7, with TRBD1 identical over 7 bases. Germline lookup yields CDR1 MNHNS and CDR2 SASEGT. With V trimmed by 8 bases and J by 0 bases, 1 base remained unmatched. The CDR3 is made up of 12 amino acids. The CDR3 reads CASDRVSYEQYF. In DNA form, the CDR3 reads TGTGCCAGCGACAGGGTCTCCTACGAGCAGTACTTC.

The rearrangement links TRBV7-9 to TRBJ2-1; D is unclear. Trimming left V 1 base short and J 9 bases short, with 13 bases between. This CDR3 is 14 amino acids long. Germline CDR1 is SEHNR and CDR2 is FQNEAQ (reference sequence). The CDR3 DNA reads as TGTGCCAGCAGCTTAGTTTCCCCATCTGGTGAGCAGTTCTTC. It is translated as CASSLVSPSGEQFF.

The chain combines TRBV10-2 with TRBJ2-7; 11 positions agree with TRBD2. The V gene's germline CDR1 is WSHSY and CDR2 SAAADI. Germline trimming cut 7 bases from V and 5 bases from J; bases unmatched to any gene: 7. The CDR3 covers 14 residues. In DNA, the CDR3 is TGCGCCAGCATCCCCGGGACTAGCGGACACGAGCAGTACTTC. As protein: CASIPGTSGHEQYF.

The chain couples TRBV5-1 to TRBJ1-3, with D unclear. There are 14 residues in the CDR3. Germline V gene data show CDR1 as SGHRS and CDR2 as YFSETQ. V was cut by 0 bases and J by 4 bases, with 8 bases left in between. This CDR3 reads CASSLDQAGNTIYF. As DNA, the CDR3 is TGCGCCAGCAGCTTGGATCAGGCGGGAAACACCATATATTTT.

This chain connects TRBV5-4 to TRBJ2-2; possibly TRBD1 for D (6 bases). Germline assignment: CDR1 SGHNT and CDR2 YYREEE (reference sequence). Between the trimmed V and J ends, which lost 2 bases and 6 bases, there was a span of 8 bases. The CDR3 runs to 13 residues. Written as DNA, the CDR3 is TGTGCCAGCAGCTTCAGGGGCCCCGGGGAGCTGTTTTTT. This translates into CASSFRGPGELFF. The variable domain in full, completed from reference TRBV5-4 and TRBJ2-2, reads ETGVTQSPTHLIKTRGQQVTLRCSSQSGHNTVSWYQQALGQGPQFIFQYYREEENGRGNFPPRFSGLQFPNYSSELNVNALELDDSALYLCASSFRGPGELFFGEGSRLTVL.

This clone occurred a few times. This chain joins TRBV12-1 and TRBJ1-2. TRBV12-1 is given as a pseudogene. The CDR3 consists of 10 residues. The CDR3 loop reads CASSFPRATF. CDR3 sequence (DNA): TGTGCCAGCAGCTTTCCGCGAGCTACCTTC.

The chain has TRBV9 and TRBJ1-4; 9 nucleotides align to TRBD1. With 4 bases clipped from V and 5 bases from J, the junction kept 3 bases outside the gene matches. CDR3 length: 14 residues. The germline V gene has CDR1 SGDLS and CDR2 YYNGEE. This CDR3 reads CASSPDRGNEKLFF. The DNA for the CDR3 is TGTGCCAGCAGCCCTGACAGGGGGAATGAAAAACTGTTTTTT.

This clone was counted a single time. The chain has TRBV6-6 and TRBJ1-1; 10 bases are shared with TRBD1. J lost 4 bases, V lost 6 bases, and 8 bases had no gene match. The germline V gene encodes CDR1 MNHNY and CDR2 SVGAGI (reference sequence). The CDR3 sequence is 15 residues long. The CDR3 nucleotides are TGTGCCAGCAGCGGGAAGGACAGGGGGGTCACTGAAGCTTTCTTT. Translation: CASSGKDRGVTEAFF.

This chain uses TRBV5-1 with TRBJ2-7; 9 nucleotides match TRBD1. Trimming at V came to 6 bases and at J to 3 bases, leaving 7 bases not matched to a gene. The germline CDR1 and CDR2 sequences are SGHRS and YFSETQ. CDR3 length: 14 residues. The CDR3 coding sequence is TGCGCCAGCAAACAGGGGGCGGGAAACTACGAGCAGTACTTC. Translated: CASKQGAGNYEQYF.

This clone was recorded once. This rearrangement joins TRBV5-6 to TRBJ2-7; 12 bases are shared with TRBD2. The CDR3 consists of 16 residues. Germline V gene data show CDR1 as SGHDT and CDR2 as YYEEEE. V shed 3 bases and J 1 base; nucleotides not matched to a gene: 5. The CDR3 loop is CASSSLLAGGSYEQYF. The CDR3 nucleotides are TGTGCCAGCAGCTCACTTCTAGCGGGAGGGTCCTACGAGCAGTACTTC.

J is TRBJ2-5 and V is TRBV12-5; TRBD1 is a possible D gene (6 bases). The CDR3 runs to 16 residues. V gave up 6 bases and J gave up 1 base, with 18 bases separating them. The germline gives CDR1 LGHNT, CDR2 FRNRAP. CDR3 amino acids: CASGQYRAMSQETQYF. The CDR3 nucleotides are TGTGCTAGTGGCCAGTACAGGGCCATGAGCCAAGAGACCCAGTACTTC.

This rearrangement joins TRBV5-6 to TRBJ2-7; D is unresolved. V was cut by 0 bases and J by 10 bases, with 8 bases left in between. The length of the CDR3 is 11 residues. The germline V gene encodes CDR1 SGHDT and CDR2 YYEEEE. The CDR3 sequence: CASSLVTEQYF. The CDR3 DNA sequence: TGTGCCAGCAGCTTGGTGACGGAACAGTACTTC.

V and J are TRBV19 and TRBJ2-7; a possible D gene is TRBD1 (6 bases). Germline CDR1 reads LNHDA; CDR2 reads SQIVND (reference sequence). The CDR3 totals 14 residues. The V end lost 3 bases, the J end lost 4 bases, and 13 bases lay between the germline ends. The CDR3 here is CASSIPGHKYEQYF. As DNA, the CDR3 is TGTGCCAGTAGTATTCCGGGACACAAATACGAGCAGTACTTC.

The chain joins TRBV10-3 to TRBJ1-1; D unclear. The V gene lost 4 bases and the J gene lost 6 bases, with 9 bases spanning the gap. The length of the CDR3 is 12 residues. CDR1 is ENHRY, CDR2 SYGVKD, per germline. CDR3 DNA sequence: TGTGCCATCAGTGGAGGACGGTCTGAAGCTTTCTTT. Its protein product is CAISGGRSEAFF.

The chain has TRBV30 and TRBJ2-1; D gene unclear. V lost 2 bases and J 8 bases, leaving 10 bases between the germline ends. The CDR3 spans 12 residues. The germline CDR1 and CDR2 sequences are GTSNPN and SVGIG (reference sequence). The CDR3 here is CAWSIIVDEQFF. The CDR3 nucleotides are TGTGCCTGGAGTATCATAGTGGATGAGCAGTTCTTC. The whole variable domain, filled in from reference TRBV30 and TRBJ2-1, reads SQTIHQWPATLVQPVGSPLSLECTVEGTSNPNLYWYRQAAGRGLQLLFYSVGIGQISSEVPQNLSASRPQDRQFILSSKKLLLSDSGFYLCAWSIIVDEQFFGPGTRLTVL.

V and J are TRBV19 and TRBJ1-1; no definite D call. V was cut by 4 bases and J by 0 bases, with 9 bases left in between. CDR1 and CDR2 from the germline V gene are LNHDA and SQIVND (reference sequence). The length of the CDR3 is 14 residues. The CDR3 here is CASSNPAMNTEAFF. As DNA, the CDR3 is TGTGCCAGTAGTAACCCGGCCATGAACACTGAAGCTTTCTTT.

The V gene is TRBV11-2, the J gene TRBJ2-1, with 7 bases identical to TRBD1. Looked up from germline, CDR1 is SGHAT and CDR2 is FQNNGV. The junction had 11 bases not matched to a gene; V was cut back by 4 bases and J by 5 bases. The CDR3 is 16 residues long. The CDR3: CASSSTDRERDNEQFF. DNA for the CDR3: TGTGCCAGCAGCTCGACCGACAGGGAACGGGACAATGAGCAGTTCTTC. The whole variable domain, filled in from reference TRBV11-2 and TRBJ2-1, reads EAGVAQSPRYKIIEKRQSVAFWCNPISGHATLYWYQQILGQGPKLLIQFQNNGVVDDSQLPKDRFSAERLKGVDSTLKIQPAKLEDSAVYLCASSSTDRERDNEQFFGPGTRLTVL.

The chain recombines TRBV19 with TRBJ2-7; 10 bases line up with TRBD1. The CDR3 is 15 amino acids. With 7 bases clipped from V and 2 bases from J, the junction kept 8 bases outside the gene matches. CDR1 and CDR2 (germline): LNHDA, SQIVND (reference sequence). The DNA of the CDR3 is TGTGCCAGTAAGACGGGGGGACAGGGGCCCTACGAGCAGTACTTC. Protein: CASKTGGQGPYEQYF.